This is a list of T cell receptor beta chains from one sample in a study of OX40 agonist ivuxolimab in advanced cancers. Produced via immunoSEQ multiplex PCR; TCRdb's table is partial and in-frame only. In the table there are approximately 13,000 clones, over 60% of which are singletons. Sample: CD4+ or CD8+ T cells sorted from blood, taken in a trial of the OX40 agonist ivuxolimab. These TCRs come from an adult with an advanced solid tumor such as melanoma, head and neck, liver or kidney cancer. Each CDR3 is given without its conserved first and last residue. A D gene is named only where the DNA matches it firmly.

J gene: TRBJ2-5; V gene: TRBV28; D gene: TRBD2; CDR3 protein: AVIGVAGETQY
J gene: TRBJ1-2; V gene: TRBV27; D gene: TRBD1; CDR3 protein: ASSSTGSSGYT
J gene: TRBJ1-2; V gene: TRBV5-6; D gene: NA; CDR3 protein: ASNRGGSGNYGYT
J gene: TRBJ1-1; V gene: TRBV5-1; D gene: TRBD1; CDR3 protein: ASSIGTGNTEAF
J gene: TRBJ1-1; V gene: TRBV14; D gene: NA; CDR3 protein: ASSQVQGSEAF
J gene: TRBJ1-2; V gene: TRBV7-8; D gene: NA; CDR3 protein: ASSLVRGEGYT
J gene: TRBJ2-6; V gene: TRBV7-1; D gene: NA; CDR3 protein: ASSLFRRGQSRANVLT
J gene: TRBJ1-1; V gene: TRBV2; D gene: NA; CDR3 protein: ASSERWVTATEAF
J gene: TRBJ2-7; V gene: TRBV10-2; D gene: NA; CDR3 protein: ASSESGVVYEQY
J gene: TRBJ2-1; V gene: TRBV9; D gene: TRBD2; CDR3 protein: ASSGDYSSYEQF
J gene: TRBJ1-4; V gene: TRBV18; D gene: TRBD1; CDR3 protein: ASSPRQGTNEKLF
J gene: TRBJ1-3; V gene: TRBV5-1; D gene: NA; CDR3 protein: ASSLNPISGNTIY
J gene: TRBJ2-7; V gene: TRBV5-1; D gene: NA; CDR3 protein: ASSLGSSLTYEQY
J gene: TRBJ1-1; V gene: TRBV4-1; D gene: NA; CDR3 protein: ASSQSGPMNTEAF
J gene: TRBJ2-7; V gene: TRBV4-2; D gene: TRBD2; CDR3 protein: ASSQDPRGSGTQGEQY
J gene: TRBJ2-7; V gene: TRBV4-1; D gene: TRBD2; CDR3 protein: ASSQLAGGSSYEQY
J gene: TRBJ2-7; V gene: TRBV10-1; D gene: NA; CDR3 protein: ASSESGPSYEQY
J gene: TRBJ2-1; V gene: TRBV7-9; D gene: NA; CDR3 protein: ASSDRGQDEQF
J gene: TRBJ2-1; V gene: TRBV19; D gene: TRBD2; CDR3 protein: ASSPKAGDRFDEQF
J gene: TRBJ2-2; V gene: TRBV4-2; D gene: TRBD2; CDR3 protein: ASSQVASGSFGELF
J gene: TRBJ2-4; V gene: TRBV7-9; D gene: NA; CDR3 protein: ASSSDTGNIQY
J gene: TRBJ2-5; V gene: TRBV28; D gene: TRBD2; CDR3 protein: ASSSPSSGRAGKTQY
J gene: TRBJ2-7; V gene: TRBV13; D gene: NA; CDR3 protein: ASPGWSSYEQY
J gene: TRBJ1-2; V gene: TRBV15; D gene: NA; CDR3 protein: ATSPRTDYGYT
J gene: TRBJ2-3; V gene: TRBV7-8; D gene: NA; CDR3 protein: ASSWTAPDTQY
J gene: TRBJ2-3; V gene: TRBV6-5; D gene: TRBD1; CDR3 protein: ASSYTGQTTDTQY
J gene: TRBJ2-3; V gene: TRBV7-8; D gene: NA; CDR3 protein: ASSLLASLTDTQY
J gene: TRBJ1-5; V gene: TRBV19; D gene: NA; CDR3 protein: ASSMQGLNQPQH
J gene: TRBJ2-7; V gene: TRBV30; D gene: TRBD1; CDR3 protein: AWSVGQGREQY
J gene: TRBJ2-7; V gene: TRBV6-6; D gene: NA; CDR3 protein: ASSSLGEGGLEQY
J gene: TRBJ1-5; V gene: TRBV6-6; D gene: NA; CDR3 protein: ASSALGSQPQH
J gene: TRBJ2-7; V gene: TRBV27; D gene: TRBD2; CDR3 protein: ASSYREGLYEQY
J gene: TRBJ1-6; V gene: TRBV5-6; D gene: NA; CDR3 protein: ASSLTSAQRRPLH
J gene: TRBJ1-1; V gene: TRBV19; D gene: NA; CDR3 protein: ASSFFGFGGRTEAF
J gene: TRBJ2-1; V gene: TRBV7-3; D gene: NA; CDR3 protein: ASSWSGASGNEQF
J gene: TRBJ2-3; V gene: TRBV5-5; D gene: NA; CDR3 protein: ASSLAAASADTQY
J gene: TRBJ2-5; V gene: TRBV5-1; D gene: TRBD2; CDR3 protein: ASSLALASGEETQY
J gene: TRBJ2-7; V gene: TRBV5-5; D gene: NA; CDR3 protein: ASSPRDGSYEQY
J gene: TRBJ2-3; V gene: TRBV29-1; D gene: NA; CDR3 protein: SVANSGDTNTDTQY
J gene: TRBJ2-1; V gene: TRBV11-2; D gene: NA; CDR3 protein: ASSWMGSDNEQF
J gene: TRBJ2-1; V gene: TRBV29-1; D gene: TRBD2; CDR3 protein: SVFGDGGRGNEQF
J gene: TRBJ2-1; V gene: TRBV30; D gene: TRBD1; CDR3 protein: AWRGGRGLYNEQF
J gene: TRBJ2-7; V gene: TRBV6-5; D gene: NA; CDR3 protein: ASSPGGYEQY
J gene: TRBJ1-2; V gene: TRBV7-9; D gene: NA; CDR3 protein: ASSFNRDTYGYT
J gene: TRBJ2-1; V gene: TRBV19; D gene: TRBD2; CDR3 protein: ASDTGTSGTNEQF
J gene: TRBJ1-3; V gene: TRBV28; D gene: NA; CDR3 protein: ASSLEARGNTIY
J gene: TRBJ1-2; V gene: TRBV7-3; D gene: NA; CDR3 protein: ASSFRVRVYGYT
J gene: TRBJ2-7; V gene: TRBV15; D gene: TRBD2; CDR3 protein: ATSPAGAPLEQY
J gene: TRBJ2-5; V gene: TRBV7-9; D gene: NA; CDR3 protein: ASSMGQQY
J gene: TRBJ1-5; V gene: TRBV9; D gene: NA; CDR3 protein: ASSGGYSNQPQH
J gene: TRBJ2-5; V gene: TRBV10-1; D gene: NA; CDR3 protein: ASSDGPGQETQY
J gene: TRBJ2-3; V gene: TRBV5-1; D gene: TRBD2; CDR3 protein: ASSSGASGMGTDTQY
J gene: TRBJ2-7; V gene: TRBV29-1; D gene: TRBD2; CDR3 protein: SVVGLAGESYEQY
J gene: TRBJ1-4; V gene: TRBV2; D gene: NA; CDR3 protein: AGRGNEKLF
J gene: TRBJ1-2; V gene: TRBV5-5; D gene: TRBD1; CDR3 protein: ASSSLTGGFGGYGYT
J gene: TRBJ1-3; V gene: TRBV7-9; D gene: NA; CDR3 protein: ASSDQDWAYTIY
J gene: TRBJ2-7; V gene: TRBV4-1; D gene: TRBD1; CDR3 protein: ASSQERGHYEQY
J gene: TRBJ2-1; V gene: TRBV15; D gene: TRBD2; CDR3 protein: ATSRDTSGGGEQF
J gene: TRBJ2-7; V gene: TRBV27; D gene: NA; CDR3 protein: ASSTGTRQYEQY